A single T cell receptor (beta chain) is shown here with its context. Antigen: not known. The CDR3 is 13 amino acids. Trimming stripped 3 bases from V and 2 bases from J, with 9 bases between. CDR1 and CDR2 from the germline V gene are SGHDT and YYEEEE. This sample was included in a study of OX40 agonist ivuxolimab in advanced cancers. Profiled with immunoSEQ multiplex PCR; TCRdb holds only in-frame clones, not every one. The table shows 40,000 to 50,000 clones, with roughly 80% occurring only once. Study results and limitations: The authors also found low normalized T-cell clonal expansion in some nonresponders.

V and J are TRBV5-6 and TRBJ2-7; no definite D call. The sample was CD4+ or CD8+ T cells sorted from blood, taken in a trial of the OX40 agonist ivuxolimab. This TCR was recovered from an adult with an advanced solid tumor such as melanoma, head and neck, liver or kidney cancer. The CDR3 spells CASSSKGTYEQYF. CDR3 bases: TGTGCCAGCAGCTCAAAGGGTACCTACGAGCAGTACTTC.